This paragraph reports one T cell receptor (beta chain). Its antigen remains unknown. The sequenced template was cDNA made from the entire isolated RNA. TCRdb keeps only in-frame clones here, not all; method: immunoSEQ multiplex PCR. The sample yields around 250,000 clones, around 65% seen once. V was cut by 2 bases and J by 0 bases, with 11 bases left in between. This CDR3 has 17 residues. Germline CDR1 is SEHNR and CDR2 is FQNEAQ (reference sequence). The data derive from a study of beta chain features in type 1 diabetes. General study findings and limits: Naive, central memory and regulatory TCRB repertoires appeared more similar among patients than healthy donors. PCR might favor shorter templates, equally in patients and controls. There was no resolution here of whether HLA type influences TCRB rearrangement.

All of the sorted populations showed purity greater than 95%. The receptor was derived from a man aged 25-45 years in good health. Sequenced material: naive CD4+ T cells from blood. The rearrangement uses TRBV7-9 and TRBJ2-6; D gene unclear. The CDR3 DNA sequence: TGTGCCAGCAGCTTACCCCGGACGGTCTCTGGGGCCAACGTCCTGACTTTC. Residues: CASSLPRTVSGANVLTF.